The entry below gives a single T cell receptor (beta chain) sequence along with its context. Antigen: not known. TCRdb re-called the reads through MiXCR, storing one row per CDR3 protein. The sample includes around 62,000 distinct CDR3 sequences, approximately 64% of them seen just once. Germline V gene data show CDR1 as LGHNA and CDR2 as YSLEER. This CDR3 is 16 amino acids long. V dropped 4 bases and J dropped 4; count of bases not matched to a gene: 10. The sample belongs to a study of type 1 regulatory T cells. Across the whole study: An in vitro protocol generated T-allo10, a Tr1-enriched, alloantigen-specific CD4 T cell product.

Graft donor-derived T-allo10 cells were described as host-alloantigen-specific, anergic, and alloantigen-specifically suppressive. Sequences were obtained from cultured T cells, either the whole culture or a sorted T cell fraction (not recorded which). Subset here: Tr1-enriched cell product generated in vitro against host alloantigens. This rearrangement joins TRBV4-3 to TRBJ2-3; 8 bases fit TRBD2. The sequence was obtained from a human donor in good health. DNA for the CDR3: TGCGCCAGCAGCCTTAATAGCGGGAAGGCCGCAGATACGCAGTATTTT. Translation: CASSLNSGKAADTQYF.